The 11 T cell receptor beta chains presented below share a single source sample, sequenced in a study of control samples from healthy donors and cancer patients. Here immunoSEQ multiplex PCR was the method, and the copy in TCRdb shows in-frame clones only, minus some. The table records about 150,000 clones, roughly nine tenths of them present only once. Sequences were obtained from blood. These receptors were obtained from a man aged 25-45 years in good health.

The chain uses TRBV19 and TRBJ2-7; D is unresolved. The V gene lost 5 bases and the J gene lost 0 bases, with 11 bases spanning the gap. The CDR3 has 14 amino acids. The germline gives CDR1 LNHDA, CDR2 SQIVND (reference sequence). CDR3 region: CASSVDLFSYEQYF. CDR3 in DNA: TGTGCCAGTAGTGTTGACCTTTTCTCCTACGAGCAGTACTTC. Supplemented by reference TRBV19 and TRBJ2-7, the full variable domain reads DGGITQSPKYLFRKEGQNVTLSCEQNLNHDAMYWYRQDPGQGLRLIYYSQIVNDFQKGDIAEGYSVSREKKESFPLTVTSAQKNPTAFYLCASSVDLFSYEQYFGPGTRLTVT.

The chain employs TRBV9 and TRBJ2-4, with D unresolved. In germline, CDR1 is SGDLS, CDR2 YYNGEE. The CDR3 totals 16 residues. The ends were cut back, 3 bases at V and 0 bases at J, with 13 bases in the middle. As DNA, the CDR3 is TGTGCCAGCAGCGGGCCATTGGACCTAGCCAAAAACATTCAGTACTTC. Its translation: CASSGPLDLAKNIQYF.

This clone was observed a few times. The V call is TRBV7-2, the J call TRBJ1-2, with D maybe TRBD1 (6 bases). Looked up from germline, CDR1 is SGHTA and CDR2 is FQGNSA. V was pared by 2 bases and J by 7 bases, with 8 bases between. CDR3 length: 12 amino acids. CDR3 nucleotides: TGTGCCAGCAGCTTAACAGGGATTGGCTACACCTTC. It encodes CASSLTGIGYTF. Supplemented by reference TRBV7-2 and TRBJ1-2, the full variable domain reads GAGVSQSPSNKVTEKGKDVELRCDPISGHTALYWYRQSLGQGLEFLIYFQGNSAPDKSGLPSDRFSAERTGGSVSTLTIQRTQQEDSAVYLCASSLTGIGYTFGSGTRLTVV.

The V gene is TRBV9, the J gene TRBJ2-7; D may be TRBD2 (6 bases). V was clipped by 3 bases and J by 9 bases, with 16 bases between them. The germline gives CDR1 SGDLS, CDR2 YYNGEE. This CDR3 comprises 13 residues. The CDR3 region has the DNA TGTGCCAGCAGCGCCGGGACTTCGCCCGGGCAGTACTTC. Translated, it gives CASSAGTSPGQYF.

The chain recombines TRBV5-6 with TRBJ2-5, with TRBD2 matching over 16 bases. The length of the CDR3 is 16 residues. Germline assignment: CDR1 SGHDT and CDR2 YYEEEE. J lost 5 bases, V lost 2 bases, and 3 bases had no gene match. The DNA for the CDR3 is TGTGCCAGCAGCTTTGGGACTAGCGGGGGGGCGGAGACCCAGTACTTC. Translating it yields CASSFGTSGGAETQYF.

The CDR3 here is CASSLDGGNNEKLFF. In nucleotides, the CDR3 is TGTGCCAGCAGCTTGGACGGAGGAAATAATGAAAAACTGTTTTTT. J is TRBJ1-4 and V is TRBV5-6; D gene uncertain. The germline V and J ends were trimmed by 0 bases and 4 bases, with 10 bases remaining between them. The germline V gene has CDR1 SGHDT and CDR2 YYEEEE. CDR3 length: 15 residues.

The gene calls are TRBV7-6 and TRBJ2-7; 7 bases line up with TRBD2. Germline CDR1 and CDR2: SGHVS and FNYEAQ. V dropped 1 base and J dropped 2; count of bases not matched to a gene: 5. There are 15 residues in the CDR3. The CDR3 DNA reads TGTGCCAGCAGCTTAGAAGCCCGGGAGGCCTACGAGCAGTACTTC. Translated, it gives CASSLEAREAYEQYF.

Here the CDR3 DNA reads TGTGCCAGCAGTTTGGACCGGACGGGATTATTGGGCTACACCTTC. This gives the protein CASSLDRTGLLGYTF. The V and J genes are TRBV7-8 and TRBJ1-2; no clear D gene. Trimming pared 6 bases from V and 8 bases from J, leaving 22 bases between. Germline CDR1 reads SGHVS; CDR2 reads FQNEAQ. The CDR3 extends over 15 amino acids.

This sequence joins TRBV19 and TRBJ1-5; D unresolved. CDR3 length: 13 amino acids. Per the germline V gene, CDR1 is LNHDA and CDR2 is SQIVND (reference sequence). V lost 6 bases and J 4 bases, leaving 10 bases between the germline ends. The CDR3 reads CASRPQTNQPQHF. CDR3 coding DNA: TGTGCCAGTAGGCCACAGACAAATCAGCCCCAGCATTTT.

The rearrangement joins TRBV7-9 to TRBJ2-5; 8 bases are a match to TRBD1. The CDR3 is 14 amino acids. Germline CDR1 and CDR2: SEHNR and FQNEAQ (reference sequence). Trimming took 4 bases from V and 3 from J; bases not matched to a gene: 4. For the CDR3, the DNA is TGTGCCAGCAGCTCCGGACAGGGAGAAGAGACCCAGTACTTC. It encodes CASSSGQGEETQYF.

This clone showed up just once. This CDR3 reads CASSIQRDTEAFF. The CDR3 DNA follows: TGTGCCAGTAGTATCCAGCGGGACACTGAAGCTTTCTTT. This chain uses TRBV19 with TRBJ1-1; D uncertain. The germline V and J ends were trimmed by 3 bases and 3 bases, with 8 bases remaining between them. The CDR3 sequence is 13 residues long. Germline CDR1 reads LNHDA; CDR2 reads SQIVND (reference sequence).